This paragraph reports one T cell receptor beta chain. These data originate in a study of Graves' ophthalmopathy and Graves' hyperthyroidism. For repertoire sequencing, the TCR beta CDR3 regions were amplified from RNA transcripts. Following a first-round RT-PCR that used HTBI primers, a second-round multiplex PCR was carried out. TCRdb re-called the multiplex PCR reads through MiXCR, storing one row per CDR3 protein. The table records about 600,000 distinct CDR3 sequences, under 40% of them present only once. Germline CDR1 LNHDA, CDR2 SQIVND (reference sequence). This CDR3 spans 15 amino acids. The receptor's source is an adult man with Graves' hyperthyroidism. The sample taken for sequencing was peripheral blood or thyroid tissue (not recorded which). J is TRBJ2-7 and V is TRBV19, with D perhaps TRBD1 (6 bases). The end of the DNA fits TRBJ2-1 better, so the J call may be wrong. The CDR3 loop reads CASSYRDNGPNEQFF. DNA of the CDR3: TGTGCCAGTAGTTACCGGGACAACGGGCCCAATGAGCAGTTCTTC.